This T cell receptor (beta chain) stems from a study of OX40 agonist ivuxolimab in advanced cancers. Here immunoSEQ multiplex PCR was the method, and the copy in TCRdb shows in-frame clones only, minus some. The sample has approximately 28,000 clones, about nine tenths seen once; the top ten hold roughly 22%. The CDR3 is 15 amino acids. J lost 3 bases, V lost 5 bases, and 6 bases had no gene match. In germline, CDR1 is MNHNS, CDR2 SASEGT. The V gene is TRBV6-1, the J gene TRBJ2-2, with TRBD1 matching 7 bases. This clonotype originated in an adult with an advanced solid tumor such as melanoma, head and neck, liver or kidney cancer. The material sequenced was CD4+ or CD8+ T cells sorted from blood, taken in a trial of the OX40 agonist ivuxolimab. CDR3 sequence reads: CASSSPGQHTGELFF. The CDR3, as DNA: TGTGCCAGCAGTTCCCCGGGACAGCACACCGGGGAGCTGTTTTTT.